This T cell receptor beta chain was captured in a study of OX40 agonist ivuxolimab in advanced cancers. On the study more broadly: Three patients got partial responses; one had hepatocellular carcinoma and two had cutaneous melanoma.

The germline V and J ends were trimmed by 2 bases and 4 bases, with 9 bases remaining between them. Germline V gene sequence: CDR1 GTSNPN, CDR2 SVGIG (reference sequence). The CDR3 totals 13 residues. Study-wide findings and caveats: Dose levels from 0.1 to 3.0 mg/kg saw CD4+ and CD8+ blood T cells expand clonally by week 6. On average, CD8+ T cells showed a greater number of expanded clones than CD4+.

Assay used: immunoSEQ multiplex PCR; TCRdb lists only in-frame clones, some missing. This sample has around 110,000 clones; over 85% occur once, and the top ten carry approximately 0.15%. This clone was detected only once. What it binds is unknown. This receptor was obtained from an adult with an advanced solid tumor such as melanoma, head and neck, liver or kidney cancer. Here the sequenced sample was CD4+ or CD8+ T cells sorted from blood, taken in a trial of the OX40 agonist ivuxolimab. The gene calls are TRBV30 and TRBJ1-5, with D hard to call. For the CDR3, the DNA is TGTGCCTGGAGTATCGGTAGGAATCAGCCCCAGCATTTT. This gives the protein CAWSIGRNQPQHF.